The present entry profiles one TCR beta chain with its context. Its antigen is still unknown. This specimen comes from a study of post-analysis software for immune sequencing data. Regarding the study as a whole: The five TRBV segments detected at higher frequency in patients than in controls included TRBV5-6, TRBV5-1 and TRBV20-1. Samples made in the same batch grouped tightly together by F measure. The study found significantly lower normalized Chao1 diversity in multiple sclerosis patients than in controls.

V was shortened by 0 bases and J by 1 base, with 13 bases between the two germline ends. Germline CDR1 reads DFQATT; CDR2 reads SNEGSKA (reference sequence). The CDR3 covers 16 residues. Carried by the TCR beta cDNA libraries were unique molecular identifiers. TCRdb ran MiXCR on the PCR reads and lists one entry per CDR3 protein. The sample contains more than 350,000 distinct CDR3 sequences, about 39% of which appear only once. The gene calls are TRBV20-1 and TRBJ2-1; D call uncertain. The TCR was taken from a girl aged 2 to 9 with multiple sclerosis. The sequenced sample was blood. For the CDR3, the DNA is TGCAGTGCTAGAGATCTGGGGTCGTTTTCCTACAATGAGCAGTTCTTC. Translating gives CSARDLGSFSYNEQFF.